These T cell receptor beta chains were read from a single sample in a study of blood T cell repertoires in COVID-19. Only in-frame clones appear in the TCRdb table, and some are missing; sequencing was by immunoSEQ multiplex PCR. Here the sample spans fewer than 70,000 clones, about 88% being singletons. What was sequenced was peripheral blood. Every receptor here comes from a woman in her 70s with active COVID-19. Both conserved end residues are part of each CDR3. A D gene is named only where the DNA matches it firmly. Some rows have no size entry. The others give once, few or many, or a class for an expanded clone.

13,-,TRBV5-4,TRBJ2-7,-,TGTGCCAGCAGCTTGGGGCCCCACCCCGAGCAGTACTTC,CASSLGPHPEQYF
19,-,TRBV9,TRBJ2-2,TRBD2,TGTGCCAGCAGCGTAGGCACCGGGACTAGCGGGAGTTTGGACGGGGAGCTGTTTTTT,CASSVGTGTSGSLDGELFF
19,-,TRBV28,TRBJ1-5,TRBD1,TGTGCCAGCAGTTTCCCATGGGACAGAATTGGCTATAGCAATCAGCCCCAGCATTTT,CASSFPWDRIGYSNQPQHF
15,once,TRBV27,TRBJ1-2,-,TGTGCCAGCAGTTTATCGGTTCCGGGGGGGCCTGGCTACACCTTC,CASSLSVPGGPGYTF
14,-,TRBV19,TRBJ2-1,TRBD2,TGTGCCAGTAGTATCCTAGCGGGAGATAATGAGCAGTTCTTC,CASSILAGDNEQFF
14,-,TRBV15,TRBJ2-7,-,TGTGCCACCAGCAGAGAGGCAGGGGGGTACGAGCAGTACTTC,CATSREAGGYEQYF
15,-,TRBV5-1,TRBJ1-5,-,TGCGCCAGCAGCTTGTCAGGGGATAGCAATCAGCCCCAGCATTTT,CASSLSGDSNQPQHF
15,-,TRBV5-1,TRBJ2-1,-,TGCGCCAGCAGCTTGGACGACAGCTCCTACAATGAGCAGTTCTTC,CASSLDDSSYNEQFF
13,-,TRBV2,TRBJ2-2,TRBD1,TGTGCCAGCAGAGGGACAGTTGGCGGGGAGCTGTTTTTT,CASRGTVGGELFF
17,-,TRBV19,TRBJ2-1,TRBD2,TGTGCCAGTAGTATGGAAAGCGGGACCGAAAGCTACAATGAGCAGTTCTTC,CASSMESGTESYNEQFF
16,-,TRBV4-2,TRBJ2-1,TRBD1,TGTGCCAGCAGCCAAGTTACGGGACAGGGTTACAATGAGCAGTTCTTC,CASSQVTGQGYNEQFF
15,-,TRBV11-2,TRBJ2-7,TRBD1,TGTGCCAGCAGCTTAAGGAGGACAGGGGTAGACGAGCAGTACTTC,CASSLRRTGVDEQYF
15,-,TRBV5-1,TRBJ2-1,TRBD1,TGCGCCAGCAGCGGCGATGGGACAGAATACAATGAGCAGTTCTTC,CASSGDGTEYNEQFF
17,-,TRBV19,TRBJ2-3,TRBD2,TGTGCCAGTAGTATAGAGCGACTAGCGGGACGCACAGATACGCAGTATTTT,CASSIERLAGRTDTQYF
21,-,TRBV19,TRBJ1-6,TRBD1,TGTGCCAGTACACCCAAACACGGCTGGGACAGGGGACTGGCCTATAATTCACCCCTCCACTTT,CASTPKHGWDRGLAYNSPLHF
13,-,TRBV21-1,TRBJ2-1,-,TGTGCCAGCAGCACCAGACAGGGCCATGAGCAGTTCTTC,CASSTRQGHEQFF
15,-,TRBV19,TRBJ1-5,TRBD1,TGTGCCAGTAACGCCCGACAGGGGACCAATCAGCCCCAGCATTTT,CASNARQGTNQPQHF
15,-,TRBV19,TRBJ2-7,-,TGTGCCAGTAGTCGTAGACTAGGGAGCTCCTACGAGCAGTACTTC,CASSRRLGSSYEQYF
12,-,TRBV12-3/TRBV12-4,TRBJ1-2,-,TGTGCCAGCAGTTTCGCGGACTATGGCTACACCTTC,CASSFADYGYTF
14,-,TRBV2,TRBJ2-7,-,TGTGCCAGCAGATCTCCGGCGGGGGCGTACGAGCAGTACTTC,CASRSPAGAYEQYF
16,-,TRBV11-1,TRBJ2-1,TRBD2,TGTGCCAGCAGCTCCCGGACTAGCGGGACCTACAATGAGCAGTTCTTC,CASSSRTSGTYNEQFF
15,few,TRBV19,TRBJ1-5,TRBD1,TGTGCCAGTACCGCCGGACAGGTGATCAATCAGCCCCAGCATTTT,CASTAGQVINQPQHF
16,-,TRBV18,TRBJ2-7,-,TGTGCCAGCTCAAGCCTCAGGGAAGGGTACTCCTACGAGCAGTACTTC,CASSSLREGYSYEQYF
15,-,TRBV27,TRBJ2-7,TRBD2,TGTGCCAGCAGTCTGCGGACTAGCGGGGCCTACGAGCAGTACTTC,CASSLRTSGAYEQYF
15,-,TRBV7-9,TRBJ1-4,TRBD1,TGTGCCAGCAGCTACGGACAGGGGGAGGGTGAAAAACTGTTTTTT,CASSYGQGEGEKLFF
14,-,TRBV6-5,TRBJ1-1,-,TGTGCCAGCAGCGCCGAAGGTAGGGGGACTGAAGCTTTCTTT,CASSAEGRGTEAFF
13,few,TRBV25-1,TRBJ2-1,-,TGTGCCAGCAGTGAATACAGGAAAGATGAGCAGTTCTTC,CASSEYRKDEQFF
16,-,TRBV30,TRBJ1-1,-,TGTGCCTGGTTATTTAAGCGGCTGCGGCGGAACACTGAAGCTTTCTTT,CAWLFKRLRRNTEAFF
16,-,TRBV13,TRBJ1-3,TRBD1,TGTGCCAGCAGCCCGGGACAGGACTTCTCTGGAAACACCATATATTTT,CASSPGQDFSGNTIYF
15,few,TRBV5-1,TRBJ1-5,TRBD1,TGCGCCAGCAGCTTGGAGGGACAGGGTTGGCAGCCCCAGCATTTT,CASSLEGQGWQPQHF
13,-,TRBV28,TRBJ2-5,-,TGTGCCAGCAGTTTACGGGGGCAAGAGACCCAGTACTTC,CASSLRGQETQYF
14,-,TRBV28,TRBJ2-1,TRBD2,TGTGCCATCACTAGCGGGGATAGATACAATGAGCAGTTCTTC,CAITSGDRYNEQFF
13,-,TRBV27,TRBJ1-2,-,TGTGCCAGCAGTCTTACTAAAAACTATGGCTACACCTTC,CASSLTKNYGYTF
17,medium-sized,TRBV27,TRBJ2-2,-,TGTGCCAGCAGTTTATATGTCAATGCGGGGAAGACCGGGGAGCTGTTTTTT,CASSLYVNAGKTGELFF
18,-,TRBV3-1/TRBV3-2,TRBJ2-5,TRBD1,TGTGCCAGCAGCCAATTGGCTCTCGCGAGGGGGCCTATTGAGACCCAGTACTTC,CASSQLALARGPIETQYF
18,-,TRBV19,TRBJ2-5,TRBD1,TGTGCCAGTAGTACCAATCACAGGGGTCTACTTTGGACGGAGACCCAGTACTTC,CASSTNHRGLLWTETQYF
15,many,TRBV19,TRBJ2-1,-,TGTGCCAGCGCCGAGTTTGTCCGGTCCTACAATGAGCAGTTCTTC,CASAEFVRSYNEQFF
16,few,TRBV4-1,TRBJ2-1,-,TGCGCCAGCAGCCAATTGGACATGCTATCCTACAATGAGCAGTTCTTC,CASSQLDMLSYNEQFF
15,once,TRBV6-5,TRBJ1-5,-,TGTGCCAGCAGGCGAACAGGAACAAGCAATCAGCCCCAGCATTTT,CASRRTGTSNQPQHF
16,-,TRBV6-5,TRBJ2-1,-,TGTGCCAGCAGTTACTCAGGTCTAGCGTTGAACAATGAGCAGTTCTTC,CASSYSGLALNNEQFF
16,-,TRBV28,TRBJ2-2,TRBD1,TGTGCCAGCAGTACTCCCGGGACAGGGGCCGGCGGGGAGCTGTTTTTT,CASSTPGTGAGGELFF
12,-,TRBV12-3/TRBV12-4,TRBJ1-5,-,TGTGCCAGCAGTTTAGTAAATCAGCCCCAGCATTTT,CASSLVNQPQHF
13,-,TRBV5-4,TRBJ1-6,TRBD1,TGTGCCAGCAGCCCCGACAGGGGTTCACCCCTCCACTTT,CASSPDRGSPLHF
14,-,TRBV6-6,TRBJ1-3,-,TGTGCCAGCAACTATGACAGCTCTGGAAACACCATATATTTT,CASNYDSSGNTIYF
14,-,TRBV5-1,TRBJ2-7,TRBD1,TGCGCCAGCAGCATACCACAGGGGGAGAACGAGCAGTACTTC,CASSIPQGENEQYF
15,-,TRBV3-1/TRBV3-2,TRBJ2-1,-,TGTGCCAGCAGCCAAGGTTATCCCTCCTACAATGAGCAGTTCTTC,CASSQGYPSYNEQFF
17,-,TRBV24-1,TRBJ2-1,TRBD2,TGTGCCACCAGTGATACCGCGGCTAGCGGGATCATCTATGAGCAGTTCTTC,CATSDTAASGIIYEQFF
18,-,TRBV7-6,TRBJ2-5,TRBD1,TGTGCCAGCAGCCGAATCGACAGGGGGAGGAGGAAACAAGAGACCCAGTACTTC,CASSRIDRGRRKQETQYF
16,-,TRBV28,TRBJ2-5,TRBD2,TGTGCCAGCAGTTTGGGGGCTAGCGGGGGGCAAGAGACCCAGTACTTC,CASSLGASGGQETQYF
21,-,TRBV27,TRBJ2-1,TRBD1,TGTGCCAGCAGTTTAAAACCCGCCAAAACATACAGGGGCAGGACCTACAATGAGCAGTTCTTC,CASSLKPAKTYRGRTYNEQFF
14,-,TRBV5-1,TRBJ2-7,-,TGCGCCAGCAGTTCCGGGACACCGGCCTACGAGCAGTACTTC,CASSSGTPAYEQYF
17,-,TRBV11-2,TRBJ2-1,TRBD2,TGTGCCAGCAGCTTAGAGGTAGCGGGAGGGCCCGACAATGAGCAGTTCTTC,CASSLEVAGGPDNEQFF
16,-,TRBV4-1,TRBJ2-7,TRBD1,TGCGCCAGCAGCCAAGATAGGACAGGGGGTAGAGGCGAGCAGTACTTC,CASSQDRTGGRGEQYF
16,-,TRBV18,TRBJ1-2,TRBD1,TGTGCCAGCTCACCTCCCCCTGACAGGGGCTTCTATGGCTACACCTTC,CASSPPPDRGFYGYTF
17,-,TRBV4-1,TRBJ2-1,TRBD2,TGCGCCAGCAGCCAAGATAGGGGACTAGACACCTACAATGAGCAGTTCTTC,CASSQDRGLDTYNEQFF
15,-,TRBV6-5,TRBJ1-5,-,TGTGCCACCTCGAAACTAGGCGGGGCCGGAGGGCCCCAGCATTTT,CATSKLGGAGGPQHF
14,-,TRBV5-6,TRBJ2-5,-,TGTGCCAGCAGCTTGCCCAGTTTCCAAGAGACCCAGTACTTC,CASSLPSFQETQYF